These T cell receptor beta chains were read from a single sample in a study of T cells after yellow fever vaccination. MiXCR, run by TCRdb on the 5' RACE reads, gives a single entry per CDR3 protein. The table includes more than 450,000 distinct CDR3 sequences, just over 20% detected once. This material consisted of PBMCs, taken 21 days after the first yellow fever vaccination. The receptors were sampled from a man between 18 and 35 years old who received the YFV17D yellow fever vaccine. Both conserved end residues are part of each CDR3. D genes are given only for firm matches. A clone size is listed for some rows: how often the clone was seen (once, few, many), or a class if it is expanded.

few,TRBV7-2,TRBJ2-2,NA,TGTGCCAGCAGCTTAGGGGGATACACCGGGGAGCTGTTTTTT,CASSLGGYTGELFF
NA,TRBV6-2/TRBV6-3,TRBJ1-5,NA,TGTGCCAGCAGGGGTGGGGGGGGCCAGCCCCAGCATTTT,CASRGGGGQPQHF
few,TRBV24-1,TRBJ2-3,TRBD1,TGTGCCACCAGTAAAGGGGGCGCACCGGATACGCAGTATTTT,CATSKGGAPDTQYF
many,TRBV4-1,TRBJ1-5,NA,TGCGCCAGCAGCCAAGGGGATAGCAATCAGCCCCAGCATTTT,CASSQGDSNQPQHF
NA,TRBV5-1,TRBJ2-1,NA,TGCGCCAGCAGCTTTAACAGGGAATACAATGAGCAGTTCTTC,CASSFNREYNEQFF
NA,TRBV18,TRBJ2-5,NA,TGTGCCAGCTCACCACAGGAACAAGAGACCCAGTACTTC,CASSPQEQETQYF
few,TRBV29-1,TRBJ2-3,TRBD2,TGCAGCGTTGAAACAACATGGACTAGCGGGGTCTCAGATACGCAGTATTTT,CSVETTWTSGVSDTQYF
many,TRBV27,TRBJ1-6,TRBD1,TGTGCCAGCAGTCTCGAGACAGGGGGACACCTCCACTTT,CASSLETGGHLHF
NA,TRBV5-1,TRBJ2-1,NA,TGCGCCAGCAGCGATATCATAGATGAGCAGTTCTTC,CASSDIIDEQFF
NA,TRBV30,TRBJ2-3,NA,TGTGCCTGGAAGTATAGGGGCCCCGATACGCAGTATTTT,CAWKYRGPDTQYF
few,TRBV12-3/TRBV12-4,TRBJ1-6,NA,TGTGCCAGCAGTTTCGACAGTAGGACACCCCTCCACTTT,CASSFDSRTPLHF
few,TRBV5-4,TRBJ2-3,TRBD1,TGTGCCAGCCCAGGGGGAAGGACAGATACGCAGTATTTT,CASPGGRTDTQYF
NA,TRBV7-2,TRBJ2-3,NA,TGTGCCAGCAGCTTACCCGAGAAGGGCACAGATACGCAGTATTTT,CASSLPEKGTDTQYF
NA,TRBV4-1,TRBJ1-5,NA,TGCGCCAGCAGCCGGACAAACAGCGGCAATCAGCCCCAGCATTTT,CASSRTNSGNQPQHF
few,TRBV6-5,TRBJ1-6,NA,TGTGCCAGCAGTTACTCGATATCAGTATCTATCTCACCCCTCCACTTT,CASSYSISVSISPLHF
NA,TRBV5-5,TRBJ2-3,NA,TGTGCCAGCACCTGGTGGCAAGGAGATACGCAGTATTTT,CASTWWQGDTQYF
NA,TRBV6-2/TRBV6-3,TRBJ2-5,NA,TGTGCCAGCAGCCCTCTCTTCGAGACCCAGTACTTC,CASSPLFETQYF
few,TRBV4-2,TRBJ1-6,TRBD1,TGTGCCAGCAGCTCAGAGTCCCCCAGGGGGAATTCACCCCTCCACTTT,CASSSESPRGNSPLHF
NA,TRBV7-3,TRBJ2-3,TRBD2,TGTGCCAGCAGCTTATACGGGGGGGCTCGAAGGTCCATAGATACGCAGTATTTT,CASSLYGGARRSIDTQYF
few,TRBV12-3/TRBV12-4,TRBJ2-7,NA,TGTGCCAGCAGTTTGAGGGCAGGATGGCCCTACGAGCAGTACTTC,CASSLRAGWPYEQYF
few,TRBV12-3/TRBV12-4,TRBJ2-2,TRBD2,TGTGCCAGCAGCCGCACAGCGGGGGGCCCCACCGGGGAGCTGTTTTTT,CASSRTAGGPTGELFF
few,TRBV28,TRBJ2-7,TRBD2,TGTGCCAGCAGTCCCGGGGGCGGGGGGTACTACGAGCAGTACTTC,CASSPGGGGYYEQYF
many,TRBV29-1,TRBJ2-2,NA,TGCAGCGGAGGGCAGCCGAACACCGGGGAGCTGTTTTTT,CSGGQPNTGELFF
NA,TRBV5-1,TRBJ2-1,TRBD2,TGCGCCAGCAGCGACAGCGGGGGGGCCTCCTACAATGAGCAGTTCTTC,CASSDSGGASYNEQFF
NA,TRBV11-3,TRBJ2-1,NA,TGTGCCAGCAGCTTGCCAGGGAGAGGCTACAATGAGCAGTTCTTC,CASSLPGRGYNEQFF
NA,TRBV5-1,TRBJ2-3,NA,TGCGCCAGCAGCTTGGACAGGGTCGCAGATACGCAGTATTTT,CASSLDRVADTQYF
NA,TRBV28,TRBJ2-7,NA,TGTGCCAGCAGCAGAACAGGGACGTCCTACGAGCAGTACTTC,CASSRTGTSYEQYF
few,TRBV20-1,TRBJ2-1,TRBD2,TGCAGTGCTAGAGATTCGGCTAGCGGGGGGTATGAGCAGTTCTTC,CSARDSASGGYEQFF
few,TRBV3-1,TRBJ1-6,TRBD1,TGTGCCAGCGGGACAGCGGGTGAGGCCCTCCACTTT,CASGTAGEALHF
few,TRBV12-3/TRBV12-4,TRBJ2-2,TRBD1,TGTGCCAGCGGCTACCGGGACAGGGGAACCGGGGAGCTGTTTTTT,CASGYRDRGTGELFF
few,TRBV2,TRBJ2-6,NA,TGTGCCAGCAGTGAGCGGGGGCGCCTCTCTGGGGCCAACGTCCTGACTTTC,CASSERGRLSGANVLTF
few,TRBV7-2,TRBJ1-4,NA,TGTGCCAGCAGCTTAGGTCGTGAAAAACTGTTTTTT,CASSLGREKLFF
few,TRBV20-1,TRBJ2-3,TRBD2,TGCAGTGCTAGGCGGGGGGGAACTAGCACAGATACGCAGTATTTT,CSARRGGTSTDTQYF
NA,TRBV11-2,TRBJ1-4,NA,TGTGCCAGCAGCCCCGAGGGGGGAACTAATGAAAAACTGTTTTTT,CASSPEGGTNEKLFF
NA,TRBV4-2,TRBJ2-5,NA,TGTGCCAGCAGCCAACAGGACAGCCAAGAGACCCAGTACTTC,CASSQQDSQETQYF
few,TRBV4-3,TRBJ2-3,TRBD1,TGCGCCAGCAGCCAAGATGGGACAGGGGTTACGCAGTATTTT,CASSQDGTGVTQYF
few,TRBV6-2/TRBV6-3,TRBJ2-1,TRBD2,TGTGCCAGCAGTCACGATCTCACCGGGACTAGCGGGGGAAGCTCCTACAATGAGCAGTTCTTC,CASSHDLTGTSGGSSYNEQFF
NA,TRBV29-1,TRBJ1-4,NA,TGCAGCGTTGGACGCGCAACTAATGAAAAACTGTTTTTT,CSVGRATNEKLFF
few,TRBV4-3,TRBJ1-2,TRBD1,TGCGCCAGCAGCCAAGTGACAGGGAGCTACACCTTC,CASSQVTGSYTF
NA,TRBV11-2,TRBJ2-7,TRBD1,TGTGCCAGCAGCCACTCGGACAGGGCCTTCTGGTACTTC,CASSHSDRAFWYF
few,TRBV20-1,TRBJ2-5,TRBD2,TGCAGTGCTAGATCACTCGCGGGACTAGCGGGGGGGACCCAGTACTTC,CSARSLAGLAGGTQYF
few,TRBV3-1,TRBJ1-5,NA,TGTGCCAGCAGCCAAGTCTTGGGGATGGGACAGCCCCAGCATTTT,CASSQVLGMGQPQHF
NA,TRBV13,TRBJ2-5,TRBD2,TGTGCCAGCAGCTTAGTTTGGCGGGGGGGACAAGAGACCCAGTACTTC,CASSLVWRGGQETQYF
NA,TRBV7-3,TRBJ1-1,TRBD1,TGTGCCAGCAGCAGCGCAGGGGGGGGAGCCGAAGCTTTCTTT,CASSSAGGGAEAFF
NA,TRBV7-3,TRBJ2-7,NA,TGTGCCAGCAGATTAACCCCGGGAGCCGAGCAGTACTTC,CASRLTPGAEQYF
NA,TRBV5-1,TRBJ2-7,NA,TGCGCCAGCCCCCGGGACGAGCAGTACTTC,CASPRDEQYF
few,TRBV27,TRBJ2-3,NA,TGTGCCAGCAGTTCCCCCGTGAGGGGTCGGAAAGATACGCAGTATTTT,CASSSPVRGRKDTQYF
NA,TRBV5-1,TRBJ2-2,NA,TGCGCCAGCAGCCGGGACAACACCGGGGAGCTGTTTTTT,CASSRDNTGELFF
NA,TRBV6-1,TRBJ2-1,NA,TGTGCCAGCAGTCATGCGACGGGGAACAATGAGCAGTTCTTC,CASSHATGNNEQFF
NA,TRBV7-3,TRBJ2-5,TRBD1,TGTGCCAGCAGCTTAATGGGGACAGCAAAAGAGACCCAGTACTTC,CASSLMGTAKETQYF
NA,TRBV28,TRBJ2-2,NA,TGTGCCAGCAGTTTGAGGGTTCCCGGGGAGCTGTTTTTT,CASSLRVPGELFF
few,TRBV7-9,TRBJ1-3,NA,TGTGCCAGCAGCGAACGGGGGCACTCTGGAAACACCATATATTTT,CASSERGHSGNTIYF
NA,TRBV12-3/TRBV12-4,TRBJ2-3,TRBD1,TGTGCCAGCAGTTCCTTTGTAAGGGACAGGTCTAGCACAGATACGCAGTATTTT,CASSSFVRDRSSTDTQYF
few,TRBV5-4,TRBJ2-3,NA,TGTGCCAGCAGCTTGGGGGGGCGAGCTAGCACAGATACGCAGTATTTT,CASSLGGRASTDTQYF
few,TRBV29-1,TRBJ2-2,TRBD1,TGCAGCGTTTACAGACAGGGCGGGGAGCTGTTTTTT,CSVYRQGGELFF
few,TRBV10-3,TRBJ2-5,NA,TGTGCCATCAGTGAACAGGGAAGCCAAGAGACCCAGTACTTC,CAISEQGSQETQYF
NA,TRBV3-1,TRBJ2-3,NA,TGTGCCAGCAGCCAAGATGCCAGCGGAAGCACAGATACGCAGTATTTT,CASSQDASGSTDTQYF
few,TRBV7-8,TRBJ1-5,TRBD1,TGTGCCAGCAGCCCGAACAGGGGTAGCAATCAGCCCCAGCATTTT,CASSPNRGSNQPQHF
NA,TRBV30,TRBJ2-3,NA,TGTGCCTGGAGTCGAAACGGCGGGGCAGATACGCAGTATTTT,CAWSRNGGADTQYF
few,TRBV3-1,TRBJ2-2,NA,TGTGCCAGCTGGGACCGGGGCACCGGGGAGCTGTTTTTT,CASWDRGTGELFF